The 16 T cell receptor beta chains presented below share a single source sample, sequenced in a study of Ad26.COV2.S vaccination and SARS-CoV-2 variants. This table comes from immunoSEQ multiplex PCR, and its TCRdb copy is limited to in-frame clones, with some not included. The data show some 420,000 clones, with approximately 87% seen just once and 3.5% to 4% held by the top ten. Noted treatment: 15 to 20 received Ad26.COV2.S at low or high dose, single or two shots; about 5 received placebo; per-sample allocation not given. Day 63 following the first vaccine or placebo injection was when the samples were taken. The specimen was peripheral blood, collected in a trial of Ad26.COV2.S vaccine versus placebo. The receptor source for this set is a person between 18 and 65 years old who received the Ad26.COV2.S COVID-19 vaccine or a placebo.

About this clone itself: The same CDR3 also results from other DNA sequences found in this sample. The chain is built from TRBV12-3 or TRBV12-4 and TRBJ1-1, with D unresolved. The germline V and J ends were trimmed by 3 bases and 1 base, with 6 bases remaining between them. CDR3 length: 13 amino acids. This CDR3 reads CASSFSGNTEAFF. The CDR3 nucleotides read TGTGCCAGCAGTTTTTCAGGGAACACTGAAGCTTTCTTT.

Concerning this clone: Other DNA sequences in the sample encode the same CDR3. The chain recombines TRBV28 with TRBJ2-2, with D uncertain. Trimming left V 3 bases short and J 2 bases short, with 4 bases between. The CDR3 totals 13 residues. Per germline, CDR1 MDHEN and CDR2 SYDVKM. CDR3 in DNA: TGTGCCAGCAGTTTGGGTAACACCGGGGAGCTGTTTTTT. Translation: CASSLGNTGELFF.

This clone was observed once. CDR3 nucleotides: TGTGCCAGCAGCTTCGGGACTGTGTCGTTCTTC. Protein product: CASSFGTVSFF. The rearrangement uses TRBV7-6 and TRBJ2-1; D perhaps matches TRBD2 (6 bases). V was clipped by 3 bases and J by 15 bases, with 12 bases between them. CDR1 is SGHVS and CDR2 is FNYEAQ in the germline V gene. The CDR3 sequence is 11 residues long.

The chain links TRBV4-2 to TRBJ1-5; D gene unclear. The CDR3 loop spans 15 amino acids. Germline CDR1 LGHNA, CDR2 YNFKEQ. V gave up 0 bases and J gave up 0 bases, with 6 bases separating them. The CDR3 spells CASSQDINSNQPQHF. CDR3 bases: TGTGCCAGCAGCCAAGACATCAATAGCAATCAGCCCCAGCATTTT.

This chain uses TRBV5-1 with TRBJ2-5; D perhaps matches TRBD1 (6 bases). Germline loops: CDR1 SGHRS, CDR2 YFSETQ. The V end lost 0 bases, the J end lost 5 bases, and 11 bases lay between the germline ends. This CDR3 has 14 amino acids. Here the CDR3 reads CASSLALGAETQYF. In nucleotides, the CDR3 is TGCGCCAGCAGCTTGGCCCTGGGGGCCGAGACCCAGTACTTC.

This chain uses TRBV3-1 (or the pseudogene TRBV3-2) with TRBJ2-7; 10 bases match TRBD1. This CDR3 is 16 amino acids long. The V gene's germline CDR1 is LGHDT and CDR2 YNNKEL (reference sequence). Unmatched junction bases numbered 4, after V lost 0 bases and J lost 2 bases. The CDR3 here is CASSQEAGTGAYEQYF. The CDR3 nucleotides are TGTGCCAGCAGCCAAGAAGCCGGGACAGGGGCCTACGAGCAGTACTTC.

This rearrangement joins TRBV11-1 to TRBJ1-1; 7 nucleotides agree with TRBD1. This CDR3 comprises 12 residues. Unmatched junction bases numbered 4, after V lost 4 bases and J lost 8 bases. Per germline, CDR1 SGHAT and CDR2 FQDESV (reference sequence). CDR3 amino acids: CASSSGQAEAFF. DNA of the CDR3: TGTGCCAGCAGCTCTGGACAGGCGGAAGCTTTCTTT.

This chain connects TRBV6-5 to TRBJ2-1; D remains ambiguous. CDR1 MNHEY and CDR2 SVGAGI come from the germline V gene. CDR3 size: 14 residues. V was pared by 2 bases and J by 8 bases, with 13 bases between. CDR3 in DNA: TGTGCCAGCAGTTACAGTCGGGTCGACGATGAGCAGTTCTTC. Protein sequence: CASSYSRVDDEQFF.

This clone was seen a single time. CDR3 in DNA: TGTGCCTGGGGACAGGGTATCACAGATACGCAGTATTTT. Its protein is CAWGQGITDTQYF. J is TRBJ2-3 and V is TRBV30; 8 bases are shared with TRBD1. Germline assignment: CDR1 GTSNPN and CDR2 SVGIG (reference sequence). The V segment lost 5 bases and the J segment 2 bases; nucleotides outside the gene matches: 3. CDR3 length equals 13 residues.

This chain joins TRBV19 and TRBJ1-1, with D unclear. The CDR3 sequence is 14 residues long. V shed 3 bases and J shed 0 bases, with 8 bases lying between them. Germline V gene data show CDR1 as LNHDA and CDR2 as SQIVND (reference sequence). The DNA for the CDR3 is TGTGCCAGTAGTATTGGTCCGGTGAACACTGAAGCTTTCTTT. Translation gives CASSIGPVNTEAFF.

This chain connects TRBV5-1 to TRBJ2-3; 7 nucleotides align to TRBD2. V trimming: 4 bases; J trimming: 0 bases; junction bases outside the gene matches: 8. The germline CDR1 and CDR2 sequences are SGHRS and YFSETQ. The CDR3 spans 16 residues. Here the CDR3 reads CASSPPGRRSTDTQYF. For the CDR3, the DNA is TGCGCCAGCAGCCCTCCCGGGAGGCGGAGCACAGATACGCAGTATTTT. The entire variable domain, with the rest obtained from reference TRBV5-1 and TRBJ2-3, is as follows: KAGVTQTPRYLIKTRGQQVTLSCSPISGHRSVSWYQQTPGQGLQFLFEYFSETQRNKGNFPGRFSGRQFSNSRSEMNVSTLELGDSALYLCASSPPGRRSTDTQYFGPGTRLTVL.

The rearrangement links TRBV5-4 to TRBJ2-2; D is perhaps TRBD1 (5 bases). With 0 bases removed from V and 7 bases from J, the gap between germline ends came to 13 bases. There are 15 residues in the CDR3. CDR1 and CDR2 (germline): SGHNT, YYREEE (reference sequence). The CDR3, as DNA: TGTGCCAGCAGCTTGGGACAGTACAATGGCGGGGAGCTGTTTTTT. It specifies CASSLGQYNGGELFF.

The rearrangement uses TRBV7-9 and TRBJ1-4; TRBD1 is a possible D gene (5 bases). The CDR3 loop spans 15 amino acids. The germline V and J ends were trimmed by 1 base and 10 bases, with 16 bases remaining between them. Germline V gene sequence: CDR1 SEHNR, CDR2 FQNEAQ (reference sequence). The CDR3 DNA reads TGTGCCAGCAGCTTAGGGGAGTGGCAGGGCGGAAAACTGTTTTTT. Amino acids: CASSLGEWQGGKLFF.

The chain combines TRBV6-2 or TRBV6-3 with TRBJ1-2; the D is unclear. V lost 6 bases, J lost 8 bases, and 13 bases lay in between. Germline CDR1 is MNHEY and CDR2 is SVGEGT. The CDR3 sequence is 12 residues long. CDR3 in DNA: TGTGCCAGCAGCCAAGGGTCGCAAGGCTACACCTTC. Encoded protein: CASSQGSQGYTF.

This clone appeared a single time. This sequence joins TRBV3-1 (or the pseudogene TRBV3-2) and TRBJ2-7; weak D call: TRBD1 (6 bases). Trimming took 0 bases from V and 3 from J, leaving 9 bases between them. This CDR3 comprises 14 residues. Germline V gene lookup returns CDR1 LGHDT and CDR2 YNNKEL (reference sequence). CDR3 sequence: CASSQDTGIYEQYF. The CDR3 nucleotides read TGTGCCAGCAGCCAAGATACAGGGATCTACGAGCAGTACTTC.

The CDR3 loop reads CAWSPSLLTGKELEVETQYF. DNA of the CDR3: TGTGCCTGGAGTCCGTCGCTCCTGACAGGGAAAGAACTAGAAGTCGAGACCCAGTACTTC. The chain recombines TRBV30 with TRBJ2-5, with 7 positions matching TRBD1. The germline V gene has CDR1 GTSNPN and CDR2 SVGIG (reference sequence). V gave up 2 bases and J gave up 5 bases; unmatched junction bases: 26. The CDR3 is made up of 20 amino acids. The whole variable domain, filled in from reference TRBV30 and TRBJ2-5, reads SQTIHQWPATLVQPVGSPLSLECTVEGTSNPNLYWYRQAAGRGLQLLFYSVGIGQISSEVPQNLSASRPQDRQFILSSKKLLLSDSGFYLCAWSPSLLTGKELEVETQYFGPGTRLLVL.